This T cell receptor (beta chain) derives from a study of shared T cell receptors in the human thymus. The CDR3 contains 14 residues. With 3 bases removed from V and 9 bases from J, the gap between germline ends came to 15 bases. CDR1 is MDHEN, CDR2 SYDVKM, per germline. Assay: immunoSEQ multiplex PCR; the TCRdb copy retains only in-frame clones and omits some. The profile covers 600,000 or so clones, with more than 75% appearing a single time and 0.0094% taken by the ten largest. This same sample was also part of a study on human thymus T cells. That paper states: The donors were infants in Finland with congenital heart defects, otherwise immunologically healthy. Corrective heart surgery yielded resections, and these provided the thymus tissue. An apparent bias in V and J gene usage was seen in thymic and blood repertoires. Related studies noted strongly shared thymic repertoires across unrelated people.

The J gene is TRBJ2-1, the V gene TRBV28; TRBD1 might be the D (6 bases). This TCR derives from a boy in the first two years of life with a congenital heart defect. The sample comprised thymocytes. In nucleotides, the CDR3 is TGTGCCAGCAGTTTTCGTCCTGGGGGCAGTGAGCAGTTCTTC. The encoded protein is CASSFRPGGSEQFF.